This T cell receptor (beta chain) is from a study of blood T cells in healthy people across ages. CDR3 size: 14 residues. With 3 bases removed from V and 13 bases from J, the gap between germline ends came to 19 bases. For the second PCR, which ran for about 6 to 11 cycles, a sample-barcoded 5' primer and a J-beta primer mix were used. CDR3-containing paired-end reads numbering at least 2.5 million came from each sample. TCRdb re-analysed the 5' RACE reads in MiXCR, keeping a single row per CDR3 protein. Of roughly 1.4 million distinct CDR3 sequences in the sample, approximately 60% were seen once. Each sample had at least 6 million PBMCs isolated.

The origin of this receptor is a man aged 18 to 30 in good health. V gene TRBV12-3 or TRBV12-4 combines with J gene TRBJ2-4; D might be TRBD1 or TRBD2, each matching 7 bases. Sequenced sample: blood. CDR3 protein: CASSFSGGVREQYF. The CDR3 region has the DNA TGTGCCAGCAGTTTTTCAGGGGGGGTACGGGAGCAGTACTTC.